These T cell receptor beta chains were read from a single sample in a study of beta chain features in type 1 diabetes. Profiling relied on immunoSEQ multiplex PCR, and the TCRdb table lists in-frame clones only, not all of them. The table records under 250,000 clones, roughly 15% of them present only once. What was sequenced was naive CD4+ T cells from blood. These TCRs come from a woman between 40 and 55 years old in good health. The CDR3 runs from the conserved cysteine through the conserved F or W. The D gene is left open where the match is weak. The size of a clone is reported for some rows only, either as once, few or many, or as a class for expanded clones.

>12|TRBV27|TRBJ1-6|.|.
CASRYSNSPLHF
TGTGCCAGCAGATATAGTAATTCACCCCTCCACTTT
>14|TRBV7-2|TRBJ1-2|TRBD1|.
CASSFAGGLSGYTF
TGTGCCAGCAGCTTTGCAGGGGGCCTTAGCGGCTACACCTTC
>12|TRBV7-9|TRBJ1-4|.|few
CASSFIGEKLFF
TGTGCCAGCAGCTTTATCGGTGAAAAACTGTTTTTT
>15|TRBV7-2|TRBJ2-7|.|few
CASSSTAPIRYEQYF
TGTGCCAGCAGCTCCACAGCTCCCATCCGCTACGAGCAGTACTTC
>15|TRBV19|TRBJ2-2|TRBD2|.
CASTLLAGNTGELFF
TGTGCCAGTACTCTGCTAGCGGGGAACACCGGGGAGCTGTTTTTT
>15|TRBV7-6|TRBJ2-3|TRBD1|few
CASSITGADTDTQYF
TGTGCCAGCAGCATCACAGGGGCCGACACAGATACGCAGTATTTT
>13|TRBV29-1|TRBJ2-1|TRBD2|few
CSVGGSGGGEQFF
TGCAGCGTCGGTGGTAGCGGGGGTGGTGAGCAGTTCTTC
>13|TRBV7-2|TRBJ2-5|.|.
CASSVGGKETQYF
TGTGCCAGCAGTGTAGGGGGAAAGGAGACCCAGTACTTC
>15|TRBV19|TRBJ2-7|TRBD1|.
CASRKTGTGAGEQYF
TGTGCCAGTAGAAAAACCGGGACAGGGGCCGGCGAGCAGTACTTC
>12|TRBV6-5|TRBJ1-1|.|few
CASSPTRLEAFF
TGTGCCAGCAGCCCTACGCGGCTCGAAGCTTTCTTT
>15|TRBV9|TRBJ1-1|.|.
CASSVESRVNTEAFF
TGTGCCAGCAGCGTAGAGAGCAGGGTGAACACTGAAGCTTTCTTT
>14|TRBV7-2|TRBJ2-3|TRBD2|few
CASRRGDSTDTQYF
TGTGCCAGCAGGCGGGGGGATAGCACAGATACGCAGTATTTT
>15|TRBV13|TRBJ1-2|.|.
CASSLQGGVRDGYTF
TGTGCCAGCAGCTTACAGGGAGGGGTCCGGGATGGCTACACCTTC
>16|TRBV15|TRBJ1-4|.|.
CATSRNRQVPNEKLFF
TGTGCCACCAGCAGAAACCGACAGGTACCTAATGAAAAACTGTTTTTT
>14|TRBV10-3|TRBJ1-5|TRBD1|.
CAIRDRGPYQPQHF
TGTGCCATCAGGGACAGGGGGCCGTATCAGCCCCAGCATTTT
>16|TRBV5-1|TRBJ2-1|TRBD1|.
CASSPNRDRGHKSEFF
TGCGCCAGCAGCCCCAACCGGGACAGGGGCCATAAGTCAGAGTTCTTC
>15|TRBV7-9|TRBJ2-5|TRBD2|.
CASSRIGGALETQYF
TGTGCCAGCAGCCGGATCGGGGGGGCATTGGAGACCCAGTACTTC
>16|TRBV4-1|TRBJ2-5|.|few
CASSQPGRGQGETQYF
TGCGCCAGCAGCCAGCCCGGCAGGGGCCAGGGAGAGACCCAGTACTTC
>16|TRBV5-1|TRBJ2-3|TRBD1|.
CASSLAGQGYSDTQYF
TGCGCCAGCAGCTTGGCTGGACAGGGGTATTCAGATACGCAGTATTTT
>15|TRBV27|TRBJ1-2|.|few
CASSLFGGHNYGYTF
TGTGCCAGCAGTTTATTTGGGGGACATAACTATGGCTACACCTTC
>17|TRBV28|TRBJ1-1|.|few
CASSQSLRQVRRGEAFF
TGTGCCAGCAGTCAATCCCTCCGACAGGTCCGTCGGGGTGAAGCTTTCTTT
>16|TRBV11-2|TRBJ2-5|TRBD2|.
CASSFRLAGAQETQYF
TGTGCCAGCAGCTTCCGACTAGCGGGGGCCCAAGAGACCCAGTACTTC
>14|TRBV5-4|TRBJ1-1|TRBD1|few
CASSTGQLNTEAFF
TGTGCCAGCAGCACGGGACAGCTGAACACTGAAGCTTTCTTT
>13|TRBV10-1|TRBJ1-2|.|few
CASSEQVSYGYTF
TGCGCCAGCAGTGAACAGGTGTCCTATGGCTACACCTTC
>15|TRBV19|TRBJ1-3|TRBD1|once
CASSIPQGVGNTIYF
TGTGCCAGTAGTATCCCACAGGGGGTTGGAAACACCATATATTTT
>16|TRBV4-3|TRBJ2-3|.|few
CASSQDAGTSTDTQYF
TGCGCCAGCAGCCAAGACGCAGGGACTAGCACAGATACGCAGTATTTT
>17|TRBV5-1|TRBJ1-5|.|.
CAGTGSSGKDLNQPQHF
TGCGCCGGAACAGGGAGTTCCGGGAAGGACCTGAATCAGCCCCAGCATTTT
>16|TRBV7-2|TRBJ2-2|TRBD2|few
CASSLAPSGRIGELFF
TGTGCCAGCAGCTTAGCGCCTAGCGGGAGGATAGGGGAGCTGTTTTTT
>18|TRBV18|TRBJ1-2|TRBD1|few
CASSPPKGQEESNYGYTF
TGTGCCAGCTCACCACCGAAGGGACAGGAAGAATCTAACTATGGCTACACCTTC
>18|TRBV2|TRBJ1-4|TRBD1|few
CASSIGDRRTTTNEKLFF
TGTGCCAGCAGCATAGGGGACAGGAGGACCACAACTAATGAAAAACTGTTTTTT
>16|TRBV11-2|TRBJ1-6|TRBD1|.
CASSSLTGPRNSPLHF
TGTGCCAGCAGCTCACTGACAGGGCCAAGAAATTCACCCCTCCACTTT
>13|TRBV25-1|TRBJ1-4|.|few
CASSKRQNEKLFF
TGTGCCAGCAGTAAACGCCAGAATGAAAAACTGTTTTTT
>16|TRBV5-4|TRBJ2-3|TRBD2|.
CTSSLAGRGATDTQYF
TGTACCAGCAGCTTGGCCGGGCGGGGGGCAACAGATACGCAGTATTTT
>16|TRBV6-5|TRBJ2-7|TRBD2|few
CASSYSPRLASHEQYF
TGTGCCAGCAGTTACTCGCCGCGACTAGCGTCCCACGAGCAGTACTTC
>16|TRBV15|TRBJ1-1|.|.
CATSRDPQGYYTEAFF
TGTGCCACCAGCAGAGACCCGCAGGGGTACTACACTGAAGCTTTCTTT
>16|TRBV5-1|TRBJ2-6|.|.
CASSLVSLSGANVLTF
TGCGCCAGCAGCTTGGTCTCTTTATCTGGGGCCAACGTCCTGACTTTC
>12|TRBV30|TRBJ1-1|.|.
CAWSPRQIEAFF
TGTGCCTGGAGTCCCCGACAGATTGAAGCTTTCTTT
>13|TRBV5-4|TRBJ2-1|.|.
CASSLSTLNEQFF
TGTGCCAGCAGCTTGTCTACGCTCAATGAGCAGTTCTTC
>15|TRBV14|TRBJ1-2|.|.
CASSQAGRELYGYTF
TGTGCCAGCAGCCAAGCGGGTCGTGAATTATATGGCTACACCTTC
>22|TRBV12-2|TRBJ2-1|.|.
CASRSTERAGQVIVGVINEQFF
TGTGCAAGTCGCTCGACCGAGCGAGCGGGACAGGTCATAGTGGGGGTGATCAATGAGCAGTTCTTC
>16|TRBV7-9|TRBJ1-1|.|.
CASSRSNAGRAPEAFF
TGTGCCAGCAGCCGCTCTAATGCAGGGAGGGCCCCTGAAGCTTTCTTT
>15|TRBV5-1|TRBJ2-3|TRBD1|.
CASSQTGGGTDTQYF
TGCGCCAGCAGCCAGACAGGGGGGGGGACAGATACGCAGTATTTT
>12|TRBV11-2|TRBJ1-1|.|.
CASSSFDREAFF
TGTGCCAGCAGCTCCTTCGACAGGGAAGCTTTCTTT
>15|TRBV6-5|TRBJ2-7|TRBD2|.
CASRPEAGSGYEQYF
TGTGCCAGTCGGCCAGAAGCGGGGTCGGGTTACGAGCAGTACTTC
>18|TRBV4-2|TRBJ2-7|.|.
CASSQEPRESFYPYEQYF
TGTGCCAGCAGCCAAGAACCCAGGGAAAGTTTCTATCCCTACGAGCAGTACTTC
>15|TRBV18|TRBJ2-1|TRBD2|.
CASSPGGTAYNEQFF
TGTGCCAGCTCACCCGGGGGGACCGCCTACAATGAGCAGTTCTTC